The next 26 T cell receptor beta chains were all read from a single sample in a study of identical twins (dated by TCRdb to the mid-2010s). Library method: 5' RACE. The listed sequencing device is Illumina HiSeq 2000. TCRdb reran the public reads through fastp at Q25 and MiXCR, keeping productive beta chains. Rows matching on CDR3 protein sequence are summarized as one entry with the most common DNA and genes. A total of around 490,000 distinct CDR3 sequences appear in this sample, roughly 15% of them only once. The ten most abundant clones make up around 0.48% of the sample. Separately, the same data were catalogued under a study of yellow fever vaccine responses in identical twins.

Input material: CD4+ T cells sorted from blood. The receptor source for this set is a woman aged 18 to 35 in good health.

This clonotype was seen a handful of times. The CDR3 protein is CSVEFSVRGWGTDTQYF. Written as DNA, the CDR3 is TGCAGCGTTGAATTTTCTGTGCGGGGTTGGGGCACAGATACGCAGTATTTT. This sequence joins TRBV29-1 and TRBJ2-3; weak D call: TRBD2 (6 bases). Germline loops: CDR1 SQVTM, CDR2 ANQGSEA. This CDR3 comprises 17 residues. V gave up 2 bases and J gave up 1 base, with 19 bases separating them.

The chain recombines TRBV11-1 with TRBJ2-7; 9 bases map to TRBD2. The CDR3 is made up of 15 amino acids. Trimming cost V 6 bases and J 3 bases; bases outside gene matches: 9. In germline, CDR1 is SGHAT, CDR2 FQDESV (reference sequence). The CDR3 is CASSSGSGSYYEQYF. As DNA, the CDR3 is TGTGCCAGCAGTTCTGGTAGCGGGAGTTACTACGAGCAGTACTTC.

The chain uses TRBV5-1 and TRBJ1-1; D remains unclear. There are 15 residues in the CDR3. The V gene's germline CDR1 is SGHRS and CDR2 YFSETQ. V was shortened by 0 bases and J by 0 bases, with 9 bases between the two germline ends. In nucleotides, the CDR3 is TGCGCCAGCAGCTTGGCTGGGTTGATGAACACTGAAGCTTTCTTT. Translation: CASSLAGLMNTEAFF.

The rearrangement joins TRBV20-1 to TRBJ2-3, with D perhaps given as TRBD1 or TRBD2 (6 bases each). Per the germline V gene, CDR1 is DFQATT and CDR2 is SNEGSKA (reference sequence). The CDR3 loop spans 14 amino acids. Trimming removed 4 bases at V and 3 bases at J, with 14 bases between. The CDR3 region is CSAISGGGTDTQYF. The CDR3, as DNA: TGCAGTGCTATTAGCGGAGGGGGGACAGATACGCAGTATTTT.

This clonotype was seen more than once but under ten times. The V and J genes are TRBV28 and TRBJ1-5; D unclear. CDR1 is MDHEN, CDR2 SYDVKM, per germline. V lost 7 bases and J 6 bases, leaving 22 bases between the germline ends. This CDR3 has 16 residues. The CDR3 DNA sequence: TGTGCCAGCATGGTTTTAGCAGGCACAGTACGTCAGCCCCAGCATTTT. Translated, it gives CASMVLAGTVRQPQHF.

The chain employs TRBV20-1 and TRBJ2-7; 9 nucleotides match TRBD1. Germline loops: CDR1 DFQATT, CDR2 SNEGSKA (reference sequence). Unmatched junction bases numbered 8, after V lost 6 bases and J lost 2 bases. The CDR3 spans 14 residues. As DNA, the CDR3 is TGCAGTGCGCTCCGACAGGGGGTACCCTACGAGCAGTACTTC. It encodes CSALRQGVPYEQYF.

The gene calls are TRBV6-1 and TRBJ2-7; 8 bases line up with TRBD1. The CDR3 runs to 15 residues. Trimming at V came to 6 bases and at J to 3 bases, leaving 10 bases not matched to a gene. Germline assignment: CDR1 MNHNS and CDR2 SASEGT. This CDR3 reads CASRRADTGGYEQYV. In DNA, the CDR3 is TGTGCCAGCAGGAGGGCAGATACAGGGGGCTACGAGCAGTACGTC.

V usage is TRBV24-1 and J usage is TRBJ2-5; D is perhaps TRBD1 (6 bases). The CDR3 spans 12 residues. CDR1 is KGHDR and CDR2 is SFDVKD in the germline V gene. V lost 6 bases, J lost 6 bases, and 10 bases lay in between. The CDR3 loop reads CATSLQGKTQYF. Here the CDR3 DNA reads TGTGCCACCAGTCTTCAGGGGAAGACCCAGTACTTC.

This clonotype was found a few times. The V call is TRBV13, the J call TRBJ2-5, with D perhaps matching TRBD1 (5 bases). In germline, CDR1 is PRHDT, CDR2 FYEKMQ (reference sequence). V dropped 8 bases and J dropped 5 bases, with 21 bases sitting between them. The CDR3 consists of 15 residues. As DNA, the CDR3 is TGTGCCAGCCGCCCCCCAGGGAACGGTTGGGAGACCCAGTACTTC. It encodes CASRPPGNGWETQYF.

The rearrangement links TRBV7-8 to TRBJ2-5; perhaps TRBD2 as D (6 bases). Trimming took 5 bases from V and 5 from J, leaving 21 bases between them. Germline V CDR1 and CDR2: SGHVS, FQNEAQ. This CDR3 is 16 amino acids long. The CDR3 DNA follows: TGTGCCAGCAGCGCAACCCCCTACGGGGGTTTTGAGACCCAGTACTTC. Protein product: CASSATPYGGFETQYF.

Only a few counts were recorded for this clonotype. The V and J genes are TRBV2 and TRBJ2-1; D unclear. CDR3 length equals 11 residues. Germline loops: CDR1 SNHLY, CDR2 FYNNEI. V lost 8 bases, J lost 4 bases, and 6 bases lay in between. In DNA, the CDR3 is TGTGCCAGCGATTTTTACAATGAGCAGTTCTTC. Translation: CASDFYNEQFF. The full variable domain, completed using reference TRBV2 and TRBJ2-1, is EPEVTQTPSHQVTQMGQEVILRCVPISNHLYFYWYRQILGQKVEFLVSFYNNEISEKSEIFDDQFSVERPDGSNFTLKIRSTKLEDSAMYFCASDFYNEQFFGPGTRLTVL.

This clonotype was counted a few times. The genes are TRBV11-2 and TRBJ2-7, with D perhaps matching TRBD1 or TRBD2 (5 bases each). Trimming removed 5 bases from V and 6 bases from J, with 20 bases in between. Germline-derived CDR1 and CDR2 are SGHAT and FQNNGV. The CDR3 is made up of 15 amino acids. CDR3 in amino acids: CASSDGAFRLSEQYF. The CDR3 DNA sequence: TGTGCCAGCAGCGACGGGGCGTTCCGCCTCTCCGAGCAGTACTTC.

The chain employs TRBV5-1 and TRBJ1-2; 8 bases line up with TRBD1. With V trimmed by 4 bases and J by 13 bases, 6 bases remained unmatched. Per the germline V gene, CDR1 is SGHRS and CDR2 is YFSETQ. The CDR3 is 11 amino acids. Here the CDR3 DNA reads TGCGCCAGCAGCGCGGACAGGGCCTTCACCTTC. Its translation: CASSADRAFTF.

J is TRBJ2-5 and V is TRBV5-1; D may be TRBD1 (6 bases). The CDR3 totals 15 residues. Trimming took off 1 base at V and 4 bases at J, with 14 bases between the two ends. Looked up from germline, CDR1 is SGHRS and CDR2 is YFSETQ. The CDR3 spells CASSLSSQGSETQYF. The CDR3 nucleotides are TGCGCCAGCAGCTTGTCCTCACAGGGTTCAGAGACCCAGTACTTC.

The gene calls are TRBV18 and TRBJ2-3; 8 positions agree with TRBD2. In germline, CDR1 is KGHSH, CDR2 LQKENI. The CDR3 has 16 residues. V lost 0 bases, J lost 2 bases, and 4 bases stayed unmatched. The CDR3 loop is CASSPPTSASTDTQYF. The CDR3 DNA sequence: TGTGCCAGCTCACCACCGACTAGCGCCTCCACAGATACGCAGTATTTT.

This clonotype has a count of ten or more. The chain uses TRBV2 and TRBJ1-5; no clear D. This CDR3 spans 13 amino acids. The V gene lost 2 bases and the J gene lost 4 bases, with 6 bases spanning the gap. Germline CDR1 reads SNHLY; CDR2 reads FYNNEI. CDR3 in amino acids: CASSEQSNQPQHF. DNA of the CDR3: TGTGCCAGCAGTGAACAGTCTAATCAGCCCCAGCATTTT.

In this sample, this clonotype turned up a few times. The chain carries TRBV7-8 and TRBJ1-2; 9 bases match TRBD1. This CDR3 has 14 amino acids. Germline V CDR1 and CDR2: SGHVS, FQNEAQ. J lost 4 bases, V lost 5 bases, and 5 bases had no gene match. The CDR3 nucleotides are TGTGCCAGCAGCATTGGGACAGGGAGCTATGGCTACACCTTC. This sequence encodes CASSIGTGSYGYTF.

The CDR3 DNA is TGTGCCAGCAGTGAACAGGGGGCAGGCAATCAGCCCCAGCATTTT. Protein: CASSEQGAGNQPQHF. The chain has TRBV6-1 and TRBJ1-5, with 8 bases lining up with TRBD1. CDR3 size: 15 residues. Germline trimming cut 2 bases from V and 2 bases from J; bases unmatched to any gene: 2. Germline V CDR1 and CDR2: MNHNS, SASEGT.

This clonotype was picked up one time. The V call is TRBV6-1, the J call TRBJ2-2, with 10 bases lining up with TRBD1. The CDR3 has 15 residues. V gave up 6 bases and J gave up 5 bases; unmatched junction bases: 6. CDR1 and CDR2 (germline): MNHNS, SASEGT. CDR3 bases: TGTGCCAGCAGATCCGGGACAGGGGCGACCGGGGAGCTGTTTTTT. This translates into CASRSGTGATGELFF.

The chain joins TRBV11-1 to TRBJ2-6; perhaps TRBD2 as D (5 bases). CDR3 length: 15 amino acids. V was trimmed by 3 bases and J by 3 bases, leaving 9 bases between them. Germline V gene lookup returns CDR1 SGHAT and CDR2 FQDESV (reference sequence). CDR3 loop: CASSFRGGGANVLTF. Here the CDR3 DNA reads TGTGCCAGCAGCTTTCGTGGAGGTGGGGCCAACGTCCTGACTTTC.

This clonotype has a handful of counts. The chain combines TRBV7-9 with TRBJ1-2, with 7 nucleotides matching TRBD1. After removal of 1 base from V and 8 bases from J, the junction contained 10 bases not matched to a gene. The CDR3 covers 15 residues. CDR1 SEHNR and CDR2 FQNEAQ come from the germline V gene (reference sequence). The CDR3 DNA reads TGTGCCAGCAGCTTAGGTCAACAGGGGAACGACGGCTACACCTTC. This gives the protein CASSLGQQGNDGYTF.

This clonotype has a handful of counts. The chain employs TRBV5-1 and TRBJ2-1, with 12 bases lining up with TRBD1. Per germline, CDR1 SGHRS and CDR2 YFSETQ. This CDR3 is 16 amino acids long. V trimming: 0 bases; J trimming: 7 bases; junction bases outside the gene matches: 5. DNA of the CDR3: TGCGCCAGCAGCTTGGGTGGGACAGGGGGCAGGAATGAGCAGTTCTTC. Amino acid sequence: CASSLGGTGGRNEQFF.

J is TRBJ2-5 and V is TRBV20-1, with 10 nucleotides matching TRBD1. The CDR3 covers 15 residues. V was clipped by 6 bases and J by 4 bases; unmatched bases: 11. In germline, CDR1 is DFQATT, CDR2 SNEGSKA (reference sequence). This CDR3 reads CSARTGGEVVETQYF. Written as DNA, the CDR3 is TGCAGTGCCCGGACAGGGGGAGAGGTTGTAGAGACCCAGTACTTC.

This clonotype was seen a few times. The chain is built from TRBV5-1 and TRBJ2-1; D remains unclear. Germline CDR1 SGHRS, CDR2 YFSETQ. Between the trimmed V and J ends, which lost 4 bases and 10 bases, there was a span of 9 bases. CDR3 length: 11 amino acids. CDR3 residues: CASSLLKEQFF. As DNA, the CDR3 is TGCGCCAGCAGCCTACTTAAGGAGCAGTTCTTC. Full variable domain (missing parts from reference TRBV5-1 and TRBJ2-1): KAGVTQTPRYLIKTRGQQVTLSCSPISGHRSVSWYQQTPGQGLQFLFEYFSETQRNKGNFPGRFSGRQFSNSRSEMNVSTLELGDSALYLCASSLLKEQFFGPGTRLTVL.

This clonotype was detected a few times. This rearrangement joins TRBV12-3 or TRBV12-4 to TRBJ2-5; 8 nucleotides agree with TRBD2. Trimming at V came to 7 bases and at J to 1 base, leaving 8 bases not matched to a gene. The length of the CDR3 is 15 residues. The CDR3 protein is CASTPSGRAQETQYF. The CDR3 DNA is TGTGCCAGCACCCCCTCCGGGAGGGCCCAAGAGACCCAGTACTTC.

The genes are TRBV12-3 or TRBV12-4 and TRBJ2-3; 7 positions agree with TRBD1. The CDR3 runs 16 residues. The J segment lost 1 base and the V segment lost 6 bases, leaving 10 bases of the junction unmatched. The CDR3 sequence: CASSPGQNSRTDTQYF. CDR3 bases: TGTGCCAGCAGCCCGGGACAGAACTCGCGCACAGATACGCAGTATTTT.